Reported below is one T cell receptor beta chain. There are 14 residues in the CDR3. Germline V gene lookup returns CDR1 ENHRY and CDR2 SYGVKD. Donors had localized lung adenocarcinoma, a non-small cell lung cancer. This entry comes from a study of CD4 and CD8 cells across lung adenocarcinoma regions. MiXCR, run by TCRdb on the PCR reads, gives a single entry per CDR3 protein. This table has under 20,000 distinct CDR3 sequences, more than 45% appearing once. This receptor was identified in a female donor with lung adenocarcinoma. The CD4 and CD8 labels of this study may be unreliable. Sequences were obtained from CD8+ T cells from the center of a lung tumor. The V call is TRBV10-3, the J call TRBJ2-1; D is uncertain. The J call could be wrong; TRBJ2-7 is a better fit for the DNA end. The CDR3 bases are TGTGCCATCAGTGAGGACTCCCGATCCTACGAGCAGTACTTC. Its protein is CAISEDSRSYEQYF.